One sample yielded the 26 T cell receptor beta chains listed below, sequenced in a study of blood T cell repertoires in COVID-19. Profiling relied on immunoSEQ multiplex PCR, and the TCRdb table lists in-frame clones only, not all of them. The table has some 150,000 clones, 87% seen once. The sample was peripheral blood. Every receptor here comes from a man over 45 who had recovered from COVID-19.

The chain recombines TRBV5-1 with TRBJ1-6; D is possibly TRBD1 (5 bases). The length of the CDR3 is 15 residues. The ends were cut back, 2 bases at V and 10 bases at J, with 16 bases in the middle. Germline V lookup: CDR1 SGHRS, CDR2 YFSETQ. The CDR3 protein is CASSLSQDEFSPLHF. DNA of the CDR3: TGCGCCAGCAGCTTATCACAGGATGAATTCTCACCCCTCCACTTT.

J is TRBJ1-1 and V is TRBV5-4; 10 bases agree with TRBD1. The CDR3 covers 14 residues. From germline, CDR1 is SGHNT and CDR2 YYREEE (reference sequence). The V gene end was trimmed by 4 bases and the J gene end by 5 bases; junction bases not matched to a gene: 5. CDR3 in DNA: TGTGCCAGCAGCCAGACAGGGGGCCATACTGAAGCTTTCTTT. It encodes CASSQTGGHTEAFF.

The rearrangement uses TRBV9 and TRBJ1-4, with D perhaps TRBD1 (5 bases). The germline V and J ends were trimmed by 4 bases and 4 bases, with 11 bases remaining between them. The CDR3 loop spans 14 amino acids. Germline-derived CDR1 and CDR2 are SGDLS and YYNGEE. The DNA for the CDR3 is TGTGCCAGCAGCCGACAGACCGATAATGAAAAACTGTTTTTT. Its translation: CASSRQTDNEKLFF.

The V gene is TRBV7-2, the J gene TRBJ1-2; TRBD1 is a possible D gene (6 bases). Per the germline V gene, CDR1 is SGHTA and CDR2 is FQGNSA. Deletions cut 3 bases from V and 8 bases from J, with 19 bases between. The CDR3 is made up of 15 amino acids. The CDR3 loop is CASSLGPTGQGGYTF. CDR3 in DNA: TGTGCCAGCAGCTTGGGACCGACAGGCCAAGGGGGCTACACCTTC.

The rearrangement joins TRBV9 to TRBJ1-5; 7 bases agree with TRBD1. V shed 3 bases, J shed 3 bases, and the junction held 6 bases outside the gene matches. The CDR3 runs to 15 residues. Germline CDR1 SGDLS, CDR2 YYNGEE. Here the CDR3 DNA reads TGTGCCAGCAGCGCTACAGGGGACATCAATCAGCCCCAGCATTTT. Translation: CASSATGDINQPQHF. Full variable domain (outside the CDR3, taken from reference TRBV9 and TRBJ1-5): DSGVTQTPKHLITATGQRVTLRCSPRSGDLSVYWYQQSLDQGLQFLIQYYNGEERAKGNILERFSAQQFPDLHSELNLSSLELGDSALYFCASSATGDINQPQHFGDGTRLSIL.

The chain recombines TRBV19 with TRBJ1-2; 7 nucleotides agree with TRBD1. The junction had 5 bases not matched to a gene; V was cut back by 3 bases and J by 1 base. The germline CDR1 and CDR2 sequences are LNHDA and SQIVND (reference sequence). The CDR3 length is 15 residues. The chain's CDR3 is CASSINRGYNYGYTF. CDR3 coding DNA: TGTGCCAGTAGTATCAACAGGGGTTATAACTATGGCTACACCTTC.

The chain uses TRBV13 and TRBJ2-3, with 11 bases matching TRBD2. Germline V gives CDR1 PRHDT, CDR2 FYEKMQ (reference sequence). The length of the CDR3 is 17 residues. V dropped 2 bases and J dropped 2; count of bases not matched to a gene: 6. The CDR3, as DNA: TGTGCCAGCAGCTTACTAGCGGGGGGCCTGATCACAGATACGCAGTATTTT. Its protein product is CASSLLAGGLITDTQYF.

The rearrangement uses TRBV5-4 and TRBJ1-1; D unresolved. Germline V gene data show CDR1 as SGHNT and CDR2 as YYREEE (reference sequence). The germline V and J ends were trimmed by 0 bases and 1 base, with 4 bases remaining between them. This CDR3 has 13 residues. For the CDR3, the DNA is TGTGCCAGCAGCTTGGTAAAGAACACTGAAGCTTTCTTT. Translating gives CASSLVKNTEAFF.

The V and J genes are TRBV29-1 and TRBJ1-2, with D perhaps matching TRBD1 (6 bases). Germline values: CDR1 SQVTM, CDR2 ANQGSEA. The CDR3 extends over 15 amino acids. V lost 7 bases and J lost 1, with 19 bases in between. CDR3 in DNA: TGCAGCGCCCTGCCACGGACAGAGAATAACTATGGCTACACCTTC. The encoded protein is CSALPRTENNYGYTF.

The CDR3 spells CAVRVSTSTDTQYF. In DNA form, the CDR3 reads TGTGCCGTCAGGGTGAGCACTAGCACAGATACGCAGTATTTT. V and J are TRBV6-5 and TRBJ2-3, with D possibly matching TRBD1 (5 bases). The V gene lost 11 bases and the J gene lost 0 bases, with 15 bases spanning the gap. The CDR3 runs to 14 residues. Germline lookup yields CDR1 MNHEY and CDR2 SVGAGI.

The CDR3 bases are TGTGCCAGCAGCCAAACTAGTTACGAGCAGTACTTC. This gives the protein CASSQTSYEQYF. V and J are TRBV3-1 (or the pseudogene TRBV3-2) and TRBJ2-7; D possibly corresponds to TRBD2 (5 bases). There are 12 residues in the CDR3. The germline V and J ends were trimmed by 2 bases and 4 bases, with 6 bases remaining between them. Germline CDR1 and CDR2: LGHDT and YNNKEL (reference sequence).

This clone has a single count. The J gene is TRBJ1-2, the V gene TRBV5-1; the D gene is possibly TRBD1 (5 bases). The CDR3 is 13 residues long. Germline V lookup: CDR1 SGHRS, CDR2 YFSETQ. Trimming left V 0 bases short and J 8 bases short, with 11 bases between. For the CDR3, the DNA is TGCGCCAGCAGCTTGGGCGGGGGGAACGGCTACACCTTC. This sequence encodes CASSLGGGNGYTF.

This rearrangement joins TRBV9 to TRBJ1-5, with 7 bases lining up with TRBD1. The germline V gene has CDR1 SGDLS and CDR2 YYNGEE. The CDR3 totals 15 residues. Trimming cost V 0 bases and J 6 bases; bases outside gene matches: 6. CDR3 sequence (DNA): TGTGCCAGCAGCGTAGGACAGGGTGAATTTCAGCCCCAGCATTTT. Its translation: CASSVGQGEFQPQHF.

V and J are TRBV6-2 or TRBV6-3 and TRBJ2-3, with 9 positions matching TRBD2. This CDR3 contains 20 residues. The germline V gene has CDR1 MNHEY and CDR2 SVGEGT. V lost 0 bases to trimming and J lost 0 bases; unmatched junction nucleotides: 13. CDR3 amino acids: CASSYSLAGLIRTSTDTQYF. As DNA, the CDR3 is TGTGCCAGCAGTTACTCTCTAGCGGGGCTGATAAGGACTAGCACAGATACGCAGTATTTT.

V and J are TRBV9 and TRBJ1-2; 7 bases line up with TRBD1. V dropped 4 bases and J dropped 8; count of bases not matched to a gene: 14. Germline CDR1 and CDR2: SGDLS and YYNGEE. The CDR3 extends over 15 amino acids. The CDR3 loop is CASSPTPQGLLGYTF. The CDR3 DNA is TGTGCCAGCAGCCCCACCCCACAGGGGCTGTTGGGCTACACCTTC.

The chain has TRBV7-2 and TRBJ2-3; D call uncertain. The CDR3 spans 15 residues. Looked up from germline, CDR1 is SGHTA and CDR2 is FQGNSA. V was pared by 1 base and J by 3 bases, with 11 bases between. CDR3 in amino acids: CASSLGAARTDTQYF. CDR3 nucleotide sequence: TGTGCCAGCAGCTTAGGTGCAGCTAGGACAGATACGCAGTATTTT.

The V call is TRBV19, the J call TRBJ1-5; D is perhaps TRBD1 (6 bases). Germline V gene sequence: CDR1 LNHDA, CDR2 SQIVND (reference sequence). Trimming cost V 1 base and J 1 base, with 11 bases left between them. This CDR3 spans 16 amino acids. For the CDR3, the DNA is TGTGCCAGTAGTATAGTGGGGGCTAGGAGCAATCAGCCCCAGCATTTT. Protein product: CASSIVGARSNQPQHF. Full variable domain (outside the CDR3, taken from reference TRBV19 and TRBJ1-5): DGGITQSPKYLFRKEGQNVTLSCEQNLNHDAMYWYRQDPGQGLRLIYYSQIVNDFQKGDIAEGYSVSREKKESFPLTVTSAQKNPTAFYLCASSIVGARSNQPQHFGDGTRLSIL.

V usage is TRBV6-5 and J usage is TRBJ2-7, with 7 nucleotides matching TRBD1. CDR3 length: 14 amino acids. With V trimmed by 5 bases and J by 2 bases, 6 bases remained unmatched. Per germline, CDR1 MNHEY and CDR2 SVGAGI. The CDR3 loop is CASSPTGVTYEQYF. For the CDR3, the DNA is TGTGCCAGCAGTCCTACAGGGGTGACCTACGAGCAGTACTTC.

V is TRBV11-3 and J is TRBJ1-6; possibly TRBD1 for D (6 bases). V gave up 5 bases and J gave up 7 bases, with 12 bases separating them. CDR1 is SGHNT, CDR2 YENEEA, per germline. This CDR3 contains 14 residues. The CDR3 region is CASSHGQKNSPLHF. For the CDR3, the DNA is TGTGCCAGCAGCCACGGACAGAAAAATTCACCCCTCCACTTT.

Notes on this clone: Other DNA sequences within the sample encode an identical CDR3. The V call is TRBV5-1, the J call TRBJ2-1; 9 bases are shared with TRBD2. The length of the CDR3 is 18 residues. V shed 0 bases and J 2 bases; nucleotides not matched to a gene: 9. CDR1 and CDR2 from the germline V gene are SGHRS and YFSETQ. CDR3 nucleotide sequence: TGCGCCAGCAGCTTGGTAGGAGCGGGGGGCGTCCCCTACAATGAGCAGTTCTTC. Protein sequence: CASSLVGAGGVPYNEQFF.

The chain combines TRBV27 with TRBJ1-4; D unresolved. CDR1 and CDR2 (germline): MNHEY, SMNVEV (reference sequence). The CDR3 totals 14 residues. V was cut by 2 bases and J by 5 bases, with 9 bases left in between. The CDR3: CASSLTYSNEKLFF. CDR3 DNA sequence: TGTGCCAGCAGTTTAACGTACTCGAATGAAAAACTGTTTTTT.

CDR3 nucleotides: TGTGCCAGCAGCTTAGATCGGGGCCGAGGGACAGGGAACACTGAAGCTTTCTTT. It is translated as CASSLDRGRGTGNTEAFF. The chain joins TRBV11-2 to TRBJ1-1, with 8 positions matching TRBD1. The CDR3 extends over 18 amino acids. Germline trimming cut 0 bases from V and 1 base from J; bases unmatched to any gene: 10. Germline-derived CDR1 and CDR2 are SGHAT and FQNNGV.

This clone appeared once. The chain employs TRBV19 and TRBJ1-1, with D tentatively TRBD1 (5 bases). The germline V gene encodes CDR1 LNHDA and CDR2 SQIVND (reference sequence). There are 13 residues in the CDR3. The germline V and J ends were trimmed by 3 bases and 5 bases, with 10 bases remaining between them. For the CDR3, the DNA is TGTGCCAGTAGTATGCGGGGGGAGACTGAAGCTTTCTTT. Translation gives CASSMRGETEAFF.

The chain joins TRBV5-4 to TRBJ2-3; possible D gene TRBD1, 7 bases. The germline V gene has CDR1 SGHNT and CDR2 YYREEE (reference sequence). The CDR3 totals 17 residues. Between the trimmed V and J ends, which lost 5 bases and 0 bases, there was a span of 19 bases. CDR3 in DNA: TGTGCCAGCAGTAAACCCCCACAGGGGACTAGCACAGATACGCAGTATTTT. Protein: CASSKPPQGTSTDTQYF.

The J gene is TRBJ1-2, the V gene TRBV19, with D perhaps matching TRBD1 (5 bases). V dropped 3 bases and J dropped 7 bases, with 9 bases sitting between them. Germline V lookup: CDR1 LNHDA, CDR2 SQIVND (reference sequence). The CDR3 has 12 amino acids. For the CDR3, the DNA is TGTGCCAGTAGTATCCCCGGGGGTGGCTACACCTTC. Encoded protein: CASSIPGGGYTF.

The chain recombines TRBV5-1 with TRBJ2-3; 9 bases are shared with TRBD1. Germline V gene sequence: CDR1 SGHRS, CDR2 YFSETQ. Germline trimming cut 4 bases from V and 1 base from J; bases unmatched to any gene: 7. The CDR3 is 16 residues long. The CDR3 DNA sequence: TGCGCCAGCAGCCTAATGACAGGGGGAGGCACAGATACGCAGTATTTT. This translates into CASSLMTGGGTDTQYF.